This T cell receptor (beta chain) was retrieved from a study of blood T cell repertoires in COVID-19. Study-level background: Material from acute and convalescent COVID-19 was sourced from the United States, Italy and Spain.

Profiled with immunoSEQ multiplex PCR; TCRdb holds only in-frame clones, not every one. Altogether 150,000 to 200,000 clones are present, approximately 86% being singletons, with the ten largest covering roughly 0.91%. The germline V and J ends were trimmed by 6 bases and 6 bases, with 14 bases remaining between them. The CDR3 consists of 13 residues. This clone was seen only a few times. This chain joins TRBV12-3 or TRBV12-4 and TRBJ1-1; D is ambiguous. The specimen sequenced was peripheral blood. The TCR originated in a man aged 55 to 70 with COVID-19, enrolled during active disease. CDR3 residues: CASRGRRRAEAFF. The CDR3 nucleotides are TGTGCCAGCAGAGGACGAAGGAGGGCTGAAGCTTTCTTT.